The rows below give T cell receptor beta chains drawn from one sample of a study of blood T cells in healthy people across ages. Each CDR3 protein gets one entry after TCRdb re-called the 5' RACE reads with MiXCR. The repertoire consists of more than 800,000 distinct CDR3 sequences, with around 30% occurring once and the leading ten covering roughly 17%. Material for sequencing was blood. These receptors were collected from a woman aged 80 or older in good health. The CDR3 runs from the conserved cysteine through the conserved F or W.

v_gene	j_gene	CDR3aa
TRBV7-3	TRBJ2-1	CASSRAGTDYNEQFF
TRBV20-1	TRBJ1-5	CSARTGARNQPQHF
TRBV29-1	TRBJ2-1	CSVRRENEQSF
TRBV7-4	TRBJ1-1	CASSPPPGVNTEAFF
TRBV12-3/TRBV12-4	TRBJ2-3	CASSPWGRGGADTQYF
TRBV5-1	TRBJ2-5	CASSLEQRETQYF
TRBV7-3	TRBJ2-2	CASSRGTSGTANTGELFF
TRBV14	TRBJ1-1	CASSQVIPGTEAFF
TRBV12-3/TRBV12-4	TRBJ1-1	CASGHRELTEAFF
TRBV10-3	TRBJ2-3	CAIGELVTQYF
TRBV6-5	TRBJ2-2	CASSLLLAGGIGDTGELFF
TRBV11-2	TRBJ2-3	CASSLGWLGTDTQYF
TRBV3-1	TRBJ2-1	CASSQGQGSGQFF
TRBV20-1	TRBJ2-1	CSARTTSGGYNEQFF